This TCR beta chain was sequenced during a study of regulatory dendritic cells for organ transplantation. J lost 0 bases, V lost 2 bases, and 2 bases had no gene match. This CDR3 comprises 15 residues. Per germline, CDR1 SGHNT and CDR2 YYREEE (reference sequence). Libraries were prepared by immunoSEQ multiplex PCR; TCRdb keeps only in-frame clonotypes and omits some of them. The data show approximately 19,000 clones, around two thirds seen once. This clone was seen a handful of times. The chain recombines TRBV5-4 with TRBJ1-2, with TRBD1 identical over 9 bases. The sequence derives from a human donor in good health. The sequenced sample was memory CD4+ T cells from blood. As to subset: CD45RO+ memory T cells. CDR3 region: CASSFRDRANYGYTF. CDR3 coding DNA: TGTGCCAGCAGCTTTAGGGACAGGGCTAACTATGGCTACACCTTC.